Presented here are 9 T cell receptor beta chains from one specimen sequenced in a study of cytomegalovirus exposure and HLA in healthy donors. 13 Jbeta primers and 60 Vbeta primers were used for the PCR. Sequenced by immunoSEQ multiplex PCR; TCRdb stores in-frame clones only, minus some. The sample holds about 170,000 clones, around three quarters seen once. Specimen: PBMCs. These receptor sequences come from a man aged 35 to 55 in good health and CMV-seropositive.

The rearrangement joins TRBV5-4 to TRBJ1-4; 11 positions match TRBD1. The CDR3 runs to 16 residues. V lost 3 bases, J lost 3 bases, and 4 bases stayed unmatched. Germline assignment: CDR1 SGHNT and CDR2 YYREEE (reference sequence). CDR3 amino acids: CASSSPGQGANEKLFF. In DNA form, the CDR3 reads TGTGCCAGCAGCTCGCCGGGACAGGGGGCTAATGAAAAACTGTTTTTT.

V gene TRBV19 combines with J gene TRBJ2-7; D might be TRBD2 (6 bases). Between the trimmed V and J ends, which lost 3 bases and 2 bases, there was a span of 17 bases. The CDR3 consists of 16 residues. Germline lookup yields CDR1 LNHDA and CDR2 SQIVND (reference sequence). CDR3 sequence reads: CASSMESGVGTYEQYF. CDR3 coding DNA: TGTGCCAGTAGTATGGAGTCGGGGGTGGGGACCTACGAGCAGTACTTC.

The chain carries TRBV6-6 and TRBJ2-7; 8 bases line up with TRBD1. The CDR3 extends over 15 amino acids. J was trimmed by 2 bases and V by 1 base; bases with no gene match: 4. Germline CDR1 MNHNY, CDR2 SVGAGI (reference sequence). DNA for the CDR3: TGTGCCAGCAGTTACTTTGGACAGGGCCCCTACGAGCAGTACTTC. It is translated as CASSYFGQGPYEQYF.

This chain connects TRBV7-9 to TRBJ1-3; 10 nucleotides match TRBD1. This CDR3 has 17 amino acids. CDR1 is SEHNR and CDR2 is FQNEAQ in the germline V gene (reference sequence). V gave up 3 bases and J gave up 4 bases; unmatched junction bases: 9. The CDR3 protein is CASSFKMGTGAGNTIYF. CDR3 DNA sequence: TGTGCCAGCAGCTTTAAGATGGGGACAGGGGCAGGAAACACCATATATTTT.

The chain is built from TRBV18 and TRBJ2-5; TRBD2 might be the D (5 bases). This CDR3 spans 14 amino acids. Germline assignment: CDR1 KGHSH and CDR2 LQKENI. V gave up 3 bases and J gave up 0 bases, with 8 bases separating them. As DNA, the CDR3 is TGTGCCAGCTCACCGGACTTCAACCAAGAGACCCAGTACTTC. It is translated as CASSPDFNQETQYF.

This clone was picked up one time. The V and J genes are TRBV2 and TRBJ2-7; perhaps TRBD2 as D (5 bases). This CDR3 contains 13 residues. CDR1 is SNHLY, CDR2 FYNNEI, per germline. V lost 3 bases to trimming and J lost 0 bases, with 6 bases between them. The CDR3 here is CASSEGSSYEQYF. The CDR3 nucleotides are TGTGCCAGCAGTGAGGGGAGCTCCTACGAGCAGTACTTC.

The chain combines TRBV5-1 with TRBJ2-5; D might be TRBD1 (6 bases). The V gene lost 0 bases and the J gene lost 4 bases, with 16 bases spanning the gap. This CDR3 region has 16 residues. Germline V gene lookup returns CDR1 SGHRS and CDR2 YFSETQ. The CDR3 here is CASSLEGDHRGETQYF. CDR3 DNA sequence: TGCGCCAGCAGCTTGGAGGGGGACCATAGGGGAGAGACCCAGTACTTC.

V gene TRBV5-6 combines with J gene TRBJ2-2; 7 bases match TRBD2. CDR3 size: 16 residues. J gave up 2 bases and V 0 bases, and 4 bases lay outside the gene matches. CDR1 SGHDT and CDR2 YYEEEE come from the germline V gene. This CDR3 is CASSLGLAANTGELFF. The CDR3 bases are TGTGCCAGCAGCTTGGGTCTAGCGGCTAACACCGGGGAGCTGTTTTTT. Full variable domain (missing parts from reference TRBV5-6 and TRBJ2-2): DAGVTQSPTHLIKTRGQQVTLRCSPKSGHDTVSWYQQALGQGPQFIFQYYEEEERQRGNFPDRFSGHQFPNYSSELNVNALLLGDSALYLCASSLGLAANTGELFFGEGSRLTVL.

The chain recombines TRBV11-2 with TRBJ1-1; 8 bases match TRBD1. The V gene's germline CDR1 is SGHAT and CDR2 FQNNGV. After removal of 5 bases from V and 7 bases from J, the junction contained 3 bases not matched to a gene. This CDR3 comprises 12 residues. CDR3 protein: CASSEDRGEAFF. The CDR3 DNA is TGTGCCAGCAGCGAAGACAGGGGTGAAGCTTTCTTT.